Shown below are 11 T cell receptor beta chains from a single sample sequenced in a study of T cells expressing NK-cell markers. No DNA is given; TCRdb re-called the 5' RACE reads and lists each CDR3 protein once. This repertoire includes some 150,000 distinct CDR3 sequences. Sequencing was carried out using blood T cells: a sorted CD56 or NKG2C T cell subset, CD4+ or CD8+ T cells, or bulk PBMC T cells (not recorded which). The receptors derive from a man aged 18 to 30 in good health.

The CDR3 protein is CASSQGAGAAKYNEQFF. V gene TRBV4-2 combines with J gene TRBJ2-1; TCRdb lists TRBD2, though no DNA is available to test this call. Germline V gene lookup returns CDR1 LGHNA and CDR2 YNFKEQ. The CDR3 spans 17 residues.

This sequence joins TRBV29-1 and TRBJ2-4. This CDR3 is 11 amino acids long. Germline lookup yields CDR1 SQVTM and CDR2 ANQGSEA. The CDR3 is CSVAKEYIQYF.

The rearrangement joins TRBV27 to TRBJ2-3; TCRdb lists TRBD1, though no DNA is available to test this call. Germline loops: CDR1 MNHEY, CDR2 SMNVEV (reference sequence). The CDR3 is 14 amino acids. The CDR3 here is CASSLSWGGDTQYF.

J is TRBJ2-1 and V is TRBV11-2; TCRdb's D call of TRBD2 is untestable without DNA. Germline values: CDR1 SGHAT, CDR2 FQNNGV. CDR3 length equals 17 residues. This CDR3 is CASSSRLAGDLYNEQFF.

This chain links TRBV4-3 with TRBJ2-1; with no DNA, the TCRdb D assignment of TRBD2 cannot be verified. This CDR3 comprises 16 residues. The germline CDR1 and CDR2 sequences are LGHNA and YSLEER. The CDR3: CASSQEWLGSYNEQFF.

The CDR3 reads CATIGQTNTEAFF. The chain links TRBV15 to TRBJ1-1. CDR1 and CDR2 from the germline V gene are LNHNV and YYDKDF (reference sequence). The CDR3 contains 13 residues.

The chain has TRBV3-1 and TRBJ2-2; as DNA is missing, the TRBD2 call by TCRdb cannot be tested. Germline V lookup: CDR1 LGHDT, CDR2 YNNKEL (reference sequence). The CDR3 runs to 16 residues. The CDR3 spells CASSPLTSGNTGELFF.

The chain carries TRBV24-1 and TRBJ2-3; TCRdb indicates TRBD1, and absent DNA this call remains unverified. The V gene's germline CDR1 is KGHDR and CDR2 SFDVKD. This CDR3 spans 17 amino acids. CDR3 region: CATSDFGDRGLSDTQYF.

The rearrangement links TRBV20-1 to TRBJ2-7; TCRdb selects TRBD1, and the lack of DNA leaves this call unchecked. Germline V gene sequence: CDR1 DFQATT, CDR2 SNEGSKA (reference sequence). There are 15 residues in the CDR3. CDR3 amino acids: CSARGLGTGLYEQYF.

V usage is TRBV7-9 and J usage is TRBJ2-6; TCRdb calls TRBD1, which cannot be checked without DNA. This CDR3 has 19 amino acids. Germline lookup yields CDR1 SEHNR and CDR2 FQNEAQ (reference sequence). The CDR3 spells CASSSLRDTTLAGANVLTF.

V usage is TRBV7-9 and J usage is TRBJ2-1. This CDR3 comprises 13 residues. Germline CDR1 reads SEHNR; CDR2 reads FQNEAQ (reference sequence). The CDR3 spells CASSLGYGGEQFF.